The sequence of this TCR beta chain was determined in a study of shared clonotypes between healthy human individuals. The CDR3 has 16 amino acids. Germline V gene sequence: CDR1 SGHVS, CDR2 FQNEAQ. Deletions cut 5 bases from V and 0 bases from J, with 14 bases between. Clones were sequenced by immunoSEQ multiplex PCR, and TCRdb holds only the in-frame ones, with some missing. Counted here are roughly 660,000 clones, roughly 87% occurring once; the ten biggest clones make up 30% to 35%. This receptor was identified in a man aged 18 to 30 in good health. Some clones in this sample may be carry-over from other donors' samples. Sequences were obtained from memory CD8+ T cells from PBMCs. The subset is: CD45RO+ cells pooled with CCR7-negative TemRA cells. The chain links TRBV7-8 to TRBJ1-3; D might be TRBD1 (5 bases). The CDR3 nucleotides read TGTGCCAGCAGCCTCCGCGCCGACAGCTCTGGAAACACCATATATTTT. Translation: CASSLRADSSGNTIYF.